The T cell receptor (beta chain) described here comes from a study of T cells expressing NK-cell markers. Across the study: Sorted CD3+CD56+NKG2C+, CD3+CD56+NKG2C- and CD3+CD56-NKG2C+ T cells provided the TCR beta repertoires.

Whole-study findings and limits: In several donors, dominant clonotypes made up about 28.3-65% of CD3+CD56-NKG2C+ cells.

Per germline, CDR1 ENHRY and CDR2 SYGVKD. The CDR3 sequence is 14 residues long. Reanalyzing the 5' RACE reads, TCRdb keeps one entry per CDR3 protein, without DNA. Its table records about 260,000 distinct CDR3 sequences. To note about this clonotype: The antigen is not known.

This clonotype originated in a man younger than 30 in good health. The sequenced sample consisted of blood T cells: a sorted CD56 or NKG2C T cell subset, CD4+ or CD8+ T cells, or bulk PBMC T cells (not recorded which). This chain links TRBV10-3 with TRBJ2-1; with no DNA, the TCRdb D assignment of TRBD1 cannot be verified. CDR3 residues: CATKRDRGRNEQFF.